This TCR beta chain was sequenced for a study of blood T cell repertoires in COVID-19. Study in general: Acute and convalescent COVID-19 specimens originated in the United States, Italy and Spain.

Clones were read by immunoSEQ multiplex PCR, and TCRdb kept only the in-frame ones, dropping some. The data contain about 140,000 clones, 80% to 90% of them singletons. The germline V and J ends were trimmed by 3 bases and 6 bases, with 7 bases remaining between them. Germline assignment: CDR1 LNHDA and CDR2 SQIVND (reference sequence). The CDR3 spans 12 residues. The sample was peripheral blood. The source is a woman aged 55-70 years with active COVID-19. This chain links TRBV19 with TRBJ2-3; D unclear. CDR3 sequence (DNA): TGTGCCAGTAGTATGAGGTTTGATACGCAGTATTTT. Protein: CASSMRFDTQYF.